The 18 T cell receptor beta chains in this list originate from one sample, sequenced in a study of cytomegalovirus exposure and HLA in healthy donors. PCR employed 60 Vbeta and 13 Jbeta primers. Generated by immunoSEQ multiplex PCR, the TCRdb table keeps only in-frame clones and is missing some. The table shows roughly 92,000 clones, with less than 10% occurring only once. Material for sequencing was PBMCs. The receptors stem from a man aged 50 or older in good health and CMV-seronegative.

The J gene is TRBJ2-1, the V gene TRBV28; 11 nucleotides match TRBD1. This CDR3 spans 16 amino acids. With V trimmed by 5 bases and J by 3 bases, 6 bases remained unmatched. CDR1 MDHEN and CDR2 SYDVKM come from the germline V gene. CDR3: CASSALGTGGYNEQFF. The CDR3 DNA reads as TGTGCCAGCAGTGCCCTCGGGACAGGGGGCTACAATGAGCAGTTCTTC.

V gene TRBV5-4 combines with J gene TRBJ2-3; D unresolved. The germline V and J ends were trimmed by 6 bases and 2 bases, with 10 bases remaining between them. Germline loops: CDR1 SGHNT, CDR2 YYREEE (reference sequence). This CDR3 spans 13 amino acids. DNA of the CDR3: TGTGCCAGCAAAGACTTCAACACAGATACGCAGTATTTT. It is translated as CASKDFNTDTQYF.

The chain combines TRBV18 with TRBJ1-4; TRBD1 matches 9 bases. The V gene end was trimmed by 9 bases and the J gene end by 8 bases; junction bases not matched to a gene: 7. The CDR3 length is 13 residues. Germline-derived CDR1 and CDR2 are KGHSH and LQKENI. The CDR3 here is CARSHTGGEKLFF. The CDR3 DNA reads as TGTGCCAGATCCCATACAGGGGGCGAAAAACTGTTTTTT.

Here the CDR3 reads CASSQEVSGTSYEQYF. CDR3 nucleotide sequence: TGTGCCAGCAGCCAAGAGGTGAGCGGTACCTCCTACGAGCAGTACTTC. The chain joins TRBV4-2 to TRBJ2-7; D might be TRBD2 (5 bases). The CDR3 runs 16 residues. V was clipped by 0 bases and J by 0 bases, with 12 bases between them. The germline V gene has CDR1 LGHNA and CDR2 YNFKEQ.

This clone has just a few counts. The chain joins TRBV2 to TRBJ2-4, with 9 nucleotides matching TRBD2. The germline V gene encodes CDR1 SNHLY and CDR2 FYNNEI. The J segment lost 1 base and the V segment lost 2 bases, leaving 6 bases of the junction unmatched. The CDR3 runs 17 residues. CDR3 amino acids: CASSEYSGGGAKNIQYF. CDR3 bases: TGTGCCAGCAGTGAATATAGCGGGGGAGGTGCCAAAAACATTCAGTACTTC.

This chain links TRBV6-1 with TRBJ2-7, with D perhaps TRBD1 (6 bases). The CDR3 sequence is 15 residues long. The germline CDR1 and CDR2 sequences are MNHNS and SASEGT. V shed 2 bases and J shed 1 base, with 12 bases lying between them. CDR3 DNA: TGTGCCAGCAGTGAATCTGGGGGCGAATCCTACGAGCAGTACTTC. The encoded protein is CASSESGGESYEQYF.

In its sample, this clone was seen a few times. The chain recombines TRBV5-1 with TRBJ1-3; TRBD1 matches 8 bases. The germline CDR1 and CDR2 sequences are SGHRS and YFSETQ. The CDR3 extends over 15 amino acids. V shed 4 bases and J 4 bases; nucleotides not matched to a gene: 7. Here the CDR3 reads CASSVQGAEGNTIYF. CDR3 nucleotides: TGCGCCAGCAGCGTCCAGGGGGCGGAGGGAAACACCATATATTTT.

The chain has TRBV28 and TRBJ2-5, with TRBD1 identical over 10 bases. Germline V gene lookup returns CDR1 MDHEN and CDR2 SYDVKM. The CDR3 is made up of 14 amino acids. J lost 5 bases, V lost 9 bases, and 9 bases had no gene match. This CDR3 is CASSRTGGSETQYF. CDR3 DNA sequence: TGTGCCAGTTCTAGGACAGGGGGTAGCGAGACCCAGTACTTC.

This clone has more than one count but fewer than ten. The V call is TRBV12-2, the J call TRBJ2-7; the DNA was not used to check the table's D call, TRBD1. TRBV12-2 is classified as a pseudogene. The CDR3 loop spans 10 amino acids. This chain's CDR3 is CASRIKNQKF. The CDR3 DNA reads as TGTGCAAGTCGCATAAAGAATCAGAAGTTC.

This clone was seen only a few times. The J gene is TRBJ2-7, the V gene TRBV5-6; 13 nucleotides match TRBD2. Germline V gives CDR1 SGHDT, CDR2 YYEEEE. V was pared by 4 bases and J by 3 bases, with 4 bases of the junction left unmatched. The CDR3 loop spans 15 amino acids. The CDR3: CASSAGTSGNYEQYF. The CDR3 bases are TGTGCCAGCAGCGCCGGGACTAGCGGGAACTACGAGCAGTACTTC.

This chain joins TRBV6-5 and TRBJ2-5; 7 positions match TRBD1. The J call may be faulty, since TRBJ2-7 better matches the DNA end. The V gene's germline CDR1 is MNHEY and CDR2 SVGAGI. The length of the CDR3 is 14 residues. The CDR3, as DNA: TGTGCCAGCAGTTCGCCGGGACAGATCTACGAGCAGTACTTC. Translating gives CASSSPGQIYEQYF.

This clone was detected only a few times. The same CDR3 arises from other DNA sequences in this sample as well. The chain employs TRBV18 and TRBJ1-2, with TRBD1 matching over 9 bases. V shed 6 bases and J 0 bases; nucleotides not matched to a gene: 5. The CDR3 has 15 residues. CDR1 and CDR2 (germline): KGHSH, LQKENI. The CDR3 reads CASSPGQGANYGYTF. Here the CDR3 DNA reads TGTGCCAGCTCCCCGGGACAGGGAGCTAACTATGGCTACACCTTC.

This clone was counted only a few times. This rearrangement joins TRBV9 to TRBJ2-1, with 8 bases identical to TRBD1. J lost 5 bases, V lost 4 bases, and 11 bases had no gene match. The CDR3 covers 16 residues. Germline CDR1 SGDLS, CDR2 YYNGEE. The CDR3 DNA reads as TGTGCCAGCAGCCCCGCGAGGACAGGGTATAACAATGAGCAGTTCTTC. Translating it yields CASSPARTGYNNEQFF.

V usage is TRBV27 and J usage is TRBJ2-7; D is perhaps TRBD1 (5 bases). V was pared by 7 bases and J by 1 base, with 23 bases between. The germline V gene encodes CDR1 MNHEY and CDR2 SMNVEV (reference sequence). The CDR3 totals 17 residues. The CDR3 spells CASTANRFPRGSYEQYF. As DNA, the CDR3 is TGTGCCAGCACAGCCAACAGGTTCCCCCGAGGTTCCTACGAGCAGTACTTC.

This clone was seen only a few times. CDR3 loop: CASSPRSGLAGNTGELFF. CDR3 DNA: TGCGCCAGCAGCCCGAGAAGCGGACTAGCGGGAAACACCGGGGAGCTGTTTTTT. The chain carries TRBV4-1 and TRBJ2-2; TRBD2 matches at 12 bases. Looked up from germline, CDR1 is MGHRA and CDR2 is YSYEKL. This CDR3 is 18 amino acids long. V lost 4 bases to trimming and J lost 2 bases; unmatched junction nucleotides: 8.

This clone was counted only a few times. The chain recombines TRBV29-1 with TRBJ2-3; 9 bases are shared with TRBD2. The germline V gene has CDR1 SQVTM and CDR2 ANQGSEA. V dropped 4 bases and J dropped 10; count of bases not matched to a gene: 6. The CDR3 contains 12 residues. The CDR3 protein is CSVGREGPSQYF. CDR3 DNA: TGCAGCGTTGGGCGGGAGGGCCCGTCGCAGTATTTT.

This clone was picked up a small number of times. The chain employs TRBV5-5 and TRBJ2-5; TRBD2 might be the D (6 bases). CDR3 size: 17 residues. CDR1 SGHKS and CDR2 YYEKEE come from the germline V gene (reference sequence). V lost 0 bases and J 0 bases, leaving 15 bases between the germline ends. This CDR3 reads CASSLVPRGAYQETQYF. The DNA for the CDR3 is TGTGCCAGCAGCTTGGTGCCGCGGGGAGCCTACCAAGAGACCCAGTACTTC.

This clone was found a few times. The chain combines TRBV5-4 with TRBJ2-7; the match to TRBD2 covers 11 bases. Germline V lookup: CDR1 SGHNT, CDR2 YYREEE (reference sequence). There are 15 residues in the CDR3. The J segment lost 3 bases and the V segment lost 4 bases, leaving 6 bases of the junction unmatched. The CDR3 DNA reads TGTGCCAGCAGCACCCCTAGCGGGGGGAACTACGAGCAGTACTTC. Translation gives CASSTPSGGNYEQYF.